Reported below is one T cell receptor (beta chain). The data originate from a study of blood T cell repertoires in COVID-19. The method was immunoSEQ multiplex PCR; TCRdb's version includes in-frame clones alone and lacks a portion of them. The table includes 290,000 or so clones, around 90% detected once. Germline CDR1 reads MGHRA; CDR2 reads YSYEKL. Trimming stripped 0 bases from V and 9 bases from J, with 21 bases between. This CDR3 is 17 amino acids long. J is TRBJ2-1 and V is TRBV4-1; possible D gene TRBD1, 6 bases. The sequence came from a woman under 40 who had recovered from COVID-19. The specimen sequenced was PBMCs or T cells enriched from blood (not recorded which). The CDR3 loop reads CASSQDIVGTKSGEQFF. CDR3 DNA: TGCGCCAGCAGCCAAGATATCGTGGGGACAAAGTCAGGTGAGCAGTTCTTC.